These 19 T cell receptor beta chains share one sample of origin, sequenced in a study of T-cell reconstitution after alpha-beta-depleted transplantation in children (dated by TCRdb to between 2015 and 2016). Library preparation employed PCR. Sequencing relied on an Illumina HiSeq 2500. To normalize quantification of the TCRbeta repertoire, the TCR libraries were built with molecular barcoding that relied on unique molecular identifiers. Through fastp at Q25 and MiXCR, TCRdb rebuilt clones from the public reads, retaining in-frame beta chains. Each CDR3 protein appears once, grouped with its most common genes and DNA. Present in this sample are 330,000 or so distinct CDR3 sequences, 10% of which were seen just once. Of the sample, more than 2% is held by the ten largest clones. This material consisted of PBMCs from the stem cell graft donor, taken from the stem cell graft. These receptor sequences come from a human donor who donated a stem cell graft to a child with acute lymphoblastic leukemia.

The chain joins TRBV24-1 to TRBJ2-7; D not resolved. The CDR3 length is 12 residues. The V end was cut by 4 bases, the J end by 2 bases, with 5 bases between. The germline gives CDR1 KGHDR, CDR2 SFDVKD. In DNA, the CDR3 is TGTGCCACCAGTGACAGTACCTACGAGCAGTACTTC. The encoded protein is CATSDSTYEQYF.

This chain links TRBV11-1 with TRBJ1-5; 8 bases are a match to TRBD1. The CDR3 length is 19 residues. V lost 0 bases to trimming and J lost 0 bases; unmatched junction nucleotides: 10. The germline CDR1 and CDR2 sequences are SGHAT and FQDESV (reference sequence). The CDR3 region has the DNA TGTGCCAGCAGCTTAGCGGGGGACAGGCTCCTTCCTAGCAATCAGCCCCAGCATTTT. Protein sequence: CASSLAGDRLLPSNQPQHF.

This chain connects TRBV27 to TRBJ2-3; TRBD2 aligns across 11 bases. V lost 1 base and J lost 3; bases outside the gene matches: 6. Germline V gene lookup returns CDR1 MNHEY and CDR2 SMNVEV (reference sequence). The CDR3 runs to 17 residues. CDR3 loop: CASSLFPSGRSTDTQYF. CDR3 coding DNA: TGTGCCAGCAGTTTATTCCCTAGCGGGAGGTCTACAGATACGCAGTATTTT.

The chain combines TRBV7-6 with TRBJ1-1; 8 bases line up with TRBD1. V lost 5 bases and J lost 7; bases outside the gene matches: 6. CDR1 and CDR2 from the germline V gene are SGHVS and FNYEAQ. The CDR3 spans 13 residues. The CDR3 region has the DNA TGTGCCAGCAGCCAGGGGACAGGCAGTGAAGCTTTCTTT. This gives the protein CASSQGTGSEAFF.

This clonotype has just a few counts. V is TRBV11-1 and J is TRBJ2-7, with 12 positions matching TRBD2. V was pared by 5 bases and J by 0 bases, with 14 bases of the junction left unmatched. CDR3 length equals 19 residues. CDR1 is SGHAT and CDR2 is FQDESV in the germline V gene (reference sequence). CDR3 coding DNA: TGTGCCAGCAGCCCCGGTCCGGGACTAGCGGGCCTTAGCTCCTACGAGCAGTACTTC. Protein product: CASSPGPGLAGLSSYEQYF.

The J gene is TRBJ2-7, the V gene TRBV4-2; 11 nucleotides align to TRBD2. The CDR3 sequence is 17 residues long. Per germline, CDR1 LGHNA and CDR2 YNFKEQ. V lost 5 bases to trimming and J lost 7 bases; unmatched junction nucleotides: 16. The CDR3 coding sequence is TGTGCCAGCAGCGAATCAAAAGGGACTAGCGGAGCCGGGGAGCAGTACTTC. It encodes CASSESKGTSGAGEQYF.

With regard to this clonotype: One junction end disagrees with the germline gene, perhaps due to a read error. V gene TRBV20-1 combines with J gene TRBJ2-1; 13 nucleotides align to TRBD2. CDR1 is DFQATT and CDR2 is SNEGSKA in the germline V gene (reference sequence). The CDR3 has 16 amino acids. The CDR3 nucleotides read TGCTGTGCTACGCCGGTACTAGCGGGAGGGCACAATGAGCAGTTCTTC. Translating it yields CCATPVLAGGHNEQFF.

This clonotype has at least ten counts. The V and J genes are TRBV9 and TRBJ2-2; no definite D call. This CDR3 is built from 15 residues. The germline V gene encodes CDR1 SGDLS and CDR2 YYNGEE. Trimming removed 0 bases from V and 3 bases from J, with 9 bases in between. The CDR3 is CASSVGELYTGELFF. The CDR3 DNA is TGTGCCAGCAGCGTAGGTGAACTGTACACCGGGGAGCTGTTTTTT.

The chain links TRBV15 to TRBJ2-7, with TRBD1 identical over 7 bases. V was clipped by 4 bases and J by 3 bases; unmatched bases: 9. The CDR3 is 15 residues long. CDR1 LNHNV and CDR2 YYDKDF come from the germline V gene (reference sequence). DNA of the CDR3: TGTGCCACCAGCATAGCTCGGACAGGAGGCTACGAGCAGTACTTC. The encoded protein is CATSIARTGGYEQYF.

J is TRBJ1-6 and V is TRBV5-1; possibly TRBD1 for D (6 bases). This CDR3 region has 14 residues. V was trimmed by 3 bases and J by 7 bases, leaving 11 bases between them. Germline CDR1 reads SGHRS; CDR2 reads YFSETQ. This chain's CDR3 is CASSSDSQNSPLHF. CDR3 nucleotides: TGCGCCAGCAGCTCGGACAGCCAGAATTCACCCCTCCACTTT.

The chain uses TRBV7-2 and TRBJ2-7; 7 bases line up with TRBD2. The length of the CDR3 is 16 residues. The germline gives CDR1 SGHTA, CDR2 FQGNSA. V shed 3 bases and J 6 bases; nucleotides not matched to a gene: 14. The CDR3 spells CASSFGGSPLGGEQYF. The CDR3 bases are TGTGCCAGCAGCTTCGGGGGGTCCCCCCTGGGAGGCGAGCAGTACTTC.

This clonotype has just a few counts. J is TRBJ2-7 and V is TRBV7-9, with D perhaps TRBD1 (6 bases). The CDR3 is 16 residues long. CDR1 and CDR2 (germline): SEHNR, FQNEAQ (reference sequence). Trimming removed 4 bases from V and 1 base from J, with 17 bases in between. Here the CDR3 reads CASSYSSQGRSYEQYF. DNA for the CDR3: TGTGCCAGCAGCTACTCCTCACAGGGAAGATCCTACGAGCAGTACTTC.

This clonotype was recorded at least ten times. The rearrangement joins TRBV5-1 to TRBJ2-1, with a weak D call TRBD1 (5 bases). Germline V CDR1 and CDR2: SGHRS, YFSETQ. The V gene lost 0 bases and the J gene lost 5 bases, with 6 bases spanning the gap. The CDR3 is 13 amino acids. CDR3 loop: CASSLGRDNEQFF. The CDR3 DNA reads as TGCGCCAGCAGCTTGGGCAGGGACAATGAGCAGTTCTTC. The variable domain in full, with the rest retrieved from reference TRBV5-1 and TRBJ2-1, is KAGVTQTPRYLIKTRGQQVTLSCSPISGHRSVSWYQQTPGQGLQFLFEYFSETQRNKGNFPGRFSGRQFSNSRSEMNVSTLELGDSALYLCASSLGRDNEQFFGPGTRLTVL.

This chain links TRBV19 with TRBJ1-1, with D tentatively TRBD1 (5 bases). Germline CDR1 is LNHDA and CDR2 is SQIVND (reference sequence). V lost 5 bases to trimming and J lost 5 bases, with 15 bases between them. The CDR3 loop spans 14 amino acids. Here the CDR3 reads CASSSSDSWTEAFF. The CDR3, as DNA: TGTGCCAGTAGTTCTTCCGACAGCTGGACTGAAGCTTTCTTT.

This clonotype was detected ten times or more. The chain links TRBV12-3 or TRBV12-4 to TRBJ2-2; 9 bases agree with TRBD1. There are 14 residues in the CDR3. J was trimmed by 3 bases and V by 6 bases; bases with no gene match: 2. The CDR3 DNA reads TGTGCCAGCAGCCGGACAGGGGACACCGGGGAGCTGTTTTTT. This sequence encodes CASSRTGDTGELFF.

The chain combines TRBV7-9 with TRBJ2-3; 10 bases agree with TRBD2. From germline, CDR1 is SEHNR and CDR2 FQNEAQ (reference sequence). The CDR3 has 15 amino acids. V lost 1 base to trimming and J lost 3 bases; unmatched junction nucleotides: 1. The CDR3 loop reads CASSLDSGRTDTQYF. The CDR3 nucleotides read TGTGCCAGCAGCTTAGATAGCGGGAGGACAGATACGCAGTATTTT.

This clonotype was detected only a few times. The chain carries TRBV20-1 and TRBJ2-1, with 12 nucleotides matching TRBD2. The germline V gene has CDR1 DFQATT and CDR2 SNEGSKA (reference sequence). The CDR3 extends over 15 amino acids. The trim removed 4 bases at V and 2 bases at J, leaving 3 bases unmatched. The CDR3 sequence: CSANRLAGAYNEQFF. DNA of the CDR3: TGCAGTGCTAACAGACTAGCGGGAGCCTACAATGAGCAGTTCTTC.

The table lists this clonotype with a few counts. The rearrangement links TRBV20-1 to TRBJ1-6; weak D call: TRBD1 (5 bases). CDR1 is DFQATT and CDR2 is SNEGSKA in the germline V gene (reference sequence). Trimming cost V 6 bases and J 0 bases, with 12 bases left between them. This CDR3 comprises 15 residues. The CDR3 DNA reads TGCAGTGCCCGGGACGGGAGCTCCTATAATTCACCCCTCCACTTT. Translation: CSARDGSSYNSPLHF.

This clonotype occurred many times. The chain carries TRBV5-5 and TRBJ1-4; D is unclear. Between the trimmed V and J ends, which lost 0 bases and 0 bases, there was a span of 9 bases. The CDR3 runs to 16 residues. Germline V lookup: CDR1 SGHKS, CDR2 YYEKEE (reference sequence). In nucleotides, the CDR3 is TGTGCCAGCAGCTTGGCCCCGCCCGCAACTAATGAAAAACTGTTTTTT. Its translation is CASSLAPPATNEKLFF.